The present T cell receptor beta chain was sequenced within a study of beta chain features in type 1 diabetes. Study-wide results and caveats: A moderate, significant TCRB CDR3 shortening appeared in type 1 diabetes across four CD4+ subsets.

TCRB transcripts that were expressed got sequenced, as all of the isolated RNA had been reverse transcribed. TCRdb's table, derived via immunoSEQ multiplex PCR, lists solely in-frame clones and lacks some. The sample lists 110,000 or so clones, around 40% occurring once. The CDR3 runs to 17 residues. Germline lookup yields CDR1 MDHEN and CDR2 SYDVKM. Trimming cost V 3 bases and J 2 bases; bases outside gene matches: 10. Of note for this clone: Its antigen remains unknown.

The sequence was obtained from a woman under 30 in good health. Sample: stem cell memory CD4+ T cells from blood. V is TRBV28 and J is TRBJ2-3, with TRBD1 identical over 8 bases. CDR3 DNA: TGTGCCAGCAGTTTCTGGACAGGGACGGGTTCCACAGATACGCAGTATTTT. This translates into CASSFWTGTGSTDTQYF.